This TCR beta chain was sequenced in a study of T cell repertoires in cytomegalovirus infection. A single record per CDR3 protein comes from TCRdb applying MiXCR to the reads. The table has 450,000 to 650,000 distinct CDR3 sequences, approximately 25% seen once; the top ten hold roughly 13%. Germline-derived CDR1 and CDR2 are SEHNR and FQNEAQ (reference sequence). V gave up 3 bases and J gave up 6 bases, with 6 bases separating them. The CDR3 has 12 residues. Sequencing was performed on PBMCs. The origin of this receptor is a human donor in good health (CMV status not recorded). Some clones in this sample may be carry-over from other donors' samples. J is TRBJ2-1 and V is TRBV7-9; no definite D call. CDR3: CASSFVSNEQFF. The CDR3 DNA reads TGTGCCAGCAGCTTTGTCTCCAATGAGCAGTTCTTC.